These 18 T cell receptor beta chains were sequenced from one sample in a study of regulatory T cells in long-lasting Graves disease. CDR3 regions were amplified by Arm-PCR using iRepertoire HTBI primers to build TCR beta libraries. From the multiplex PCR reads, TCRdb called clonotypes with MiXCR, one entry per CDR3 protein. The sample carries 600,000 to 650,000 distinct CDR3 sequences, roughly 16% recorded once. Indicated time point: newly diagnosed GD, antithyroid drugs for less than 3 months. TCR sequences were obtained from RNA taken from PBMCs. These data were likewise used in another study, on T cells in Graves' hyperthyroidism and ophthalmopathy.

Sample: peripheral blood mononuclear cells (PBMCs), taken at new diagnosis, from a patient treated with antithyroid drugs. The receptors derive from a woman in her thirties with Graves disease.

This clonotype was recorded at least ten times. This rearrangement joins TRBV24-1 to TRBJ2-1; 8 bases fit TRBD2. Germline V gene data show CDR1 as KGHDR and CDR2 as SFDVKD. J gave up 3 bases and V 5 bases, and 8 bases lay outside the gene matches. The CDR3 is 16 residues long. The CDR3 loop reads CATSAPTSVNYNEQFF. The CDR3 nucleotides are TGTGCCACCAGTGCCCCGACTAGCGTAAACTACAATGAGCAGTTCTTC.

V gene TRBV30 combines with J gene TRBJ2-1; 7 nucleotides match TRBD1. CDR1 and CDR2 from the germline V gene are GTSNPN and SVGIG (reference sequence). This CDR3 comprises 13 residues. Unmatched junction bases numbered 9, after V lost 5 bases and J lost 8 bases. The CDR3 DNA reads as TGTGCCTGGGGGACAGCCCCAATACATGAGCAGTTCTTC. Translated: CAWGTAPIHEQFF.

V usage is TRBV5-1 and J usage is TRBJ2-4, with D uncertain. Germline lookup yields CDR1 SGHRS and CDR2 YFSETQ. Trimming removed 3 bases from V and 0 bases from J, with 10 bases in between. This CDR3 is 15 amino acids long. CDR3 nucleotide sequence: TGCGCCAGCAGCTGGGTGGACCGAGCCAAAAACATTCAGTACTTC. Its protein product is CASSWVDRAKNIQYF.

In regard to this clonotype: This clone may be a read error of a much larger clone one base away. The rearrangement uses TRBV3-1 and TRBJ2-7; D is tentatively TRBD1 or TRBD2 (5 bases each). The V end was cut by 0 bases, the J end by 10 bases, with 13 bases between. This CDR3 comprises 13 residues. The germline V gene encodes CDR1 LGHDT and CDR2 YNNKEL (reference sequence). This CDR3 reads CASSQDGDGNQYF. CDR3 nucleotides: TGTGCCAGCAGCCAAGACGGGGACGGCAACCAGTACTTC.

This rearrangement joins TRBV2 to TRBJ2-6, with D perhaps being TRBD1 or TRBD2 (5 bases each). V gave up 10 bases and J gave up 0 bases, with 10 bases separating them. In germline, CDR1 is SNHLY, CDR2 FYNNEI. The CDR3 length is 14 residues. In nucleotides, the CDR3 is TGTGCCACATCAGGGACCTCTGGGGCCAACGTCCTGACTTTC. Translating it yields CATSGTSGANVLTF.

This clonotype was recorded a few times. One base away lies a much larger clone, so this may be a sequencing read error. This rearrangement joins TRBV20-1 to TRBJ1-1; tentative D call: TRBD1 (5 bases). Germline V CDR1 and CDR2: DFQATT, SNEGSKA (reference sequence). V was shortened by 3 bases and J by 7 bases, with 15 bases between the two germline ends. The CDR3 length is 13 residues. The CDR3 nucleotides read TGCAGTGCTAGGGACAAGACAAGCTTTGAAGCTTTCTTT. It is translated as CSARDKTSFEAFF.

This clonotype has ten or more counts. The V call is TRBV2, the J call TRBJ1-6; a possible D gene is TRBD1 (5 bases). Germline V CDR1 and CDR2: SNHLY, FYNNEI. This CDR3 spans 13 amino acids. V was clipped by 8 bases and J by 10 bases, with 15 bases between them. The CDR3 reads CASRMRGNSPLHF. The CDR3 DNA sequence: TGTGCCAGCCGGATGAGGGGAAACTCACCCCTCCACTTT.

The chain is built from TRBV11-2 and TRBJ1-4; D ambiguous. CDR3 length: 14 amino acids. The V and J ends lost 5 bases and 2 bases respectively, with 9 bases between them. Per the germline V gene, CDR1 is SGHAT and CDR2 is FQNNGV. CDR3 sequence: CASSVLPTNEKLFF. The CDR3 DNA is TGTGCCAGCAGCGTTCTTCCCACTAATGAAAAACTGTTTTTT.

This clonotype was found many times. The chain carries TRBV24-1 and TRBJ2-2; D gene unclear. The ends were cut back, 4 bases at V and 6 bases at J, with 11 bases in the middle. The germline V gene encodes CDR1 KGHDR and CDR2 SFDVKD. This CDR3 is built from 14 residues. CDR3 residues: CATSEFNGSGELFF. CDR3 sequence (DNA): TGTGCCACCAGTGAGTTTAACGGTTCCGGGGAGCTGTTTTTT.

This clonotype was counted once. A much larger clone sits a single nucleotide away, making a read error possible. The CDR3 region has the DNA TGTGCCAGCAGCATGATAGGGGGGAGAAATACGCAGTATTTT. Amino acids: CASSMIGGRNTQYF. The chain uses TRBV7-9 and TRBJ2-3; D is possibly TRBD1 or TRBD2 (6 bases each). The length of the CDR3 is 14 residues. V was trimmed by 5 bases and J by 7 bases, leaving 16 bases between them. The germline V gene encodes CDR1 SEHNR and CDR2 FQNEAQ (reference sequence).

This clonotype has at least ten counts. J is TRBJ2-1 and V is TRBV12-3 or TRBV12-4, with 8 nucleotides matching TRBD2. V trimming: 7 bases; J trimming: 7 bases; junction bases outside the gene matches: 18. CDR3 length equals 17 residues. CDR3 loop: CASIPEGNQREFNEQFF. DNA of the CDR3: TGTGCCAGCATCCCGGAGGGAAATCAGCGGGAGTTTAATGAGCAGTTCTTC.

At least ten counts were recorded for this clonotype. V usage is TRBV7-9 and J usage is TRBJ2-7; 8 positions agree with TRBD1. Germline V gene data show CDR1 as SEHNR and CDR2 as FQNEAQ (reference sequence). The CDR3 extends over 14 amino acids. V lost 7 bases and J lost 5; bases outside the gene matches: 10. The CDR3 region has the DNA TGTGCCAGCACTCCAAGTGGGACAGGCGACGAGCAGTACTTC. Residues: CASTPSGTGDEQYF.

This clonotype was seen at least ten times. The J gene is TRBJ2-1, the V gene TRBV12-3 or TRBV12-4; a weak D match, TRBD2 (5 bases). The germline V and J ends were trimmed by 6 bases and 0 bases, with 9 bases remaining between them. This CDR3 region has 14 residues. CDR3 nucleotide sequence: TGTGCCAGCAGCCAAGGGAGCTCCTACAATGAGCAGTTCTTC. Its translation: CASSQGSSYNEQFF.

This clonotype was recorded many times. V and J are TRBV20-1 and TRBJ1-1, with 8 bases identical to TRBD1. The V gene end was trimmed by 5 bases and the J gene end by 6 bases; junction bases not matched to a gene: 5. This CDR3 is 12 amino acids long. Germline assignment: CDR1 DFQATT and CDR2 SNEGSKA (reference sequence). The CDR3 sequence: CSAVDRGAEAFF. As DNA, the CDR3 is TGCAGTGCTGTCGACAGGGGCGCTGAAGCTTTCTTT.

This clonotype was detected many times. The DNA of the CDR3 is TGTGCCAGCAGTTACCTACAGGGGGCCAAGGGTGGCTACACCTTC. Its translation: CASSYLQGAKGGYTF. The V gene is TRBV6-5, the J gene TRBJ1-2; TRBD1 aligns across 9 bases. The CDR3 is 15 amino acids. The V gene end was trimmed by 2 bases and the J gene end by 7 bases; junction bases not matched to a gene: 8. Germline V CDR1 and CDR2: MNHEY, SVGAGI.

This clonotype has a count of ten or more. The chain combines TRBV3-1 with TRBJ1-2; weak D call: TRBD1 (6 bases). This CDR3 has 14 amino acids. CDR1 is LGHDT, CDR2 YNNKEL, per germline (reference sequence). V was shortened by 1 base and J by 8 bases, with 14 bases between the two germline ends. The CDR3 DNA follows: TGTGCCAGCAGCCAAGGACAGGCCATCGCAGGCTACACCTTC. Its translation is CASSQGQAIAGYTF.

V and J are TRBV6-1 and TRBJ2-3, with 9 nucleotides matching TRBD2. Trimming cost V 6 bases and J 2 bases; bases outside gene matches: 3. Germline CDR1 and CDR2: MNHNS and SASEGT. The CDR3 contains 14 residues. The CDR3 nucleotides read TGTGCCAGCAGGGAGGGACTAGCCACAGATACGCAGTATTTT. Residues: CASREGLATDTQYF.

The gene calls are TRBV6-2 or TRBV6-3 and TRBJ2-2; D unresolved. V was clipped by 2 bases and J by 3 bases, with 10 bases between them. The CDR3 totals 15 residues. Germline lookup yields CDR1 MNHEY and CDR2 SVGEGT. The CDR3 loop is CASSYRLSDTGELFF. Written as DNA, the CDR3 is TGTGCCAGCAGTTACCGACTTTCGGACACCGGGGAGCTGTTTTTT.